What follows are 13 T cell receptor beta chains derived from one specimen sequenced in a study of T-cell memory formation after mild COVID-19. TCRdb independently ran MiXCR on the 5' RACE reads; one entry per CDR3 protein. The top ten hold around 12% of the sample, which has 500,000 to 600,000 distinct CDR3 sequences, more than 15% seen once. Sequencing was done on a sample of PBMCs or a T cell subset sorted from them (not recorded which). The receptors were gathered from an adult woman who had mild COVID-19 (a few samples of this study predate the infection). Cell type and time point are not known.

The gene calls are TRBV25-1 and TRBJ1-2; D is unresolved. Trimming removed 1 base from V and 4 bases from J, with 16 bases in between. The germline gives CDR1 MGHDK, CDR2 SYGVNS. The CDR3 loop spans 16 amino acids. This CDR3 reads CASSELTVRPGYGYTF. The CDR3 nucleotides are TGTGCCAGCAGTGAATTAACGGTCAGACCCGGCTATGGCTACACCTTC.

This clonotype was detected many times. The V gene is TRBV4-1, the J gene TRBJ2-3; 8 positions agree with TRBD2. This CDR3 has 17 residues. J gave up 0 bases and V 4 bases, and 9 bases lay outside the gene matches. CDR1 is MGHRA and CDR2 is YSYEKL in the germline V gene. The CDR3 DNA follows: TGCGCCAGCAGCCGCGAACCTAGCGGGCCTAGCACAGATACGCAGTATTTT. Encoded protein: CASSREPSGPSTDTQYF.

The rearrangement links TRBV12-3 or TRBV12-4 to TRBJ2-7, with D possibly matching TRBD2 (7 bases). CDR3 length equals 13 residues. The V gene lost 6 bases and the J gene lost 7 bases, with 16 bases spanning the gap. CDR3 nucleotides: TGTGCCAGCAGGGGGGGGGCTACGCGAGAGCAGTACTTC. Amino acid sequence: CASRGGATREQYF.

The chain links TRBV5-1 to TRBJ1-5; TRBD1 aligns across 10 bases. The trim removed 4 bases at V and 5 bases at J, leaving 6 bases unmatched. Germline V CDR1 and CDR2: SGHRS, YFSETQ. The CDR3 totals 15 residues. The CDR3 sequence is CASSIGQGVYQPQHF. The CDR3 DNA follows: TGCGCCAGCAGCATCGGACAGGGGGTCTATCAGCCCCAGCATTTT.

This chain uses TRBV18 with TRBJ1-2; TRBD1 agrees at 12 bases. The ends lost 4 bases at V and 2 bases at J; junction bases unmatched: 8. The germline CDR1 and CDR2 sequences are KGHSH and LQKENI. The CDR3 length is 17 residues. The CDR3 protein is CASSHRDRGLLNYGYTF. DNA of the CDR3: TGTGCCAGCTCACACCGGGACAGGGGGCTTTTGAACTATGGCTACACCTTC.

The table lists this clonotype with many counts. The chain uses TRBV5-4 and TRBJ1-1, with 9 bases matching TRBD1. CDR3 length: 13 residues. Germline V gene data show CDR1 as SGHNT and CDR2 as YYREEE (reference sequence). V gave up 4 bases and J gave up 6 bases; unmatched junction bases: 4. CDR3 sequence reads: CASSRTGVAEAFF. The CDR3 DNA is TGTGCCAGCAGCAGGACAGGGGTGGCTGAAGCTTTCTTT.

This clonotype was counted a few times. The gene calls are TRBV2 and TRBJ2-7; TRBD1 or TRBD2 may be the D gene (5 bases each). V was pared by 6 bases and J by 4 bases, with 13 bases between. CDR1 is SNHLY and CDR2 is FYNNEI in the germline V gene. The CDR3 contains 13 residues. The CDR3 nucleotides are TGTGCCAGCAGCTACGGGACGAGATACGAGCAGTACTTC. It encodes CASSYGTRYEQYF.

The J gene is TRBJ2-7, the V gene TRBV12-3 or TRBV12-4; 8 positions agree with TRBD2. V shed 6 bases, J shed 2 bases, and the junction held 9 bases outside the gene matches. The CDR3 loop spans 15 amino acids. The CDR3 DNA reads TGTGCCAGCAGCTCCCGGGGGGGGGTCACCTACGAGCAGTACTTC. Its protein is CASSSRGGVTYEQYF.

This clonotype was observed a few times. The V gene is TRBV25-1, the J gene TRBJ2-6, with TRBD1 identical over 7 bases. CDR3 length equals 19 residues. Germline V lookup: CDR1 MGHDK, CDR2 SYGVNS. The J segment lost 0 bases and the V segment lost 3 bases, leaving 11 bases of the junction unmatched. CDR3 amino acids: CASSETTGRVNSGANVLTF. As DNA, the CDR3 is TGTGCCAGCAGTGAGACGACAGGGAGAGTTAACTCTGGGGCCAACGTCCTGACTTTC.

This clonotype has only a few counts. V is TRBV5-6 and J is TRBJ2-7, with TRBD1 matching over 7 bases. Germline V CDR1 and CDR2: SGHDT, YYEEEE. The CDR3 length is 14 residues. V was pared by 2 bases and J by 7 bases, with 9 bases of the junction left unmatched. The DNA for the CDR3 is TGTGCCAGCAGCTTTCAGGACAGGCAGGTAGAGCAGTACTTC. Protein: CASSFQDRQVEQYF.

The chain carries TRBV12-3 or TRBV12-4 and TRBJ2-6; the match to TRBD2 covers 7 bases. Trimming took 3 bases from V and 1 from J; bases not matched to a gene: 15. This CDR3 contains 20 residues. The DNA for the CDR3 is TGTGCCAGCAGTTTGACCCTCGGGAGGCCTGGGTCGTCTGGGGCCAACGTCCTGACTTTC. Translated: CASSLTLGRPGSSGANVLTF.

This clonotype appeared many times. V gene TRBV6-1 combines with J gene TRBJ2-2; TRBD2 matches at 8 bases. Germline V CDR1 and CDR2: MNHNS, SASEGT. The J segment lost 0 bases and the V segment lost 11 bases, leaving 8 bases of the junction unmatched. The CDR3 runs 15 residues. CDR3 amino acids: CALTSGASNTGELFF. Here the CDR3 DNA reads TGTGCCTTAACTAGCGGAGCATCGAACACCGGGGAGCTGTTTTTT.

This clonotype was recorded a few times. The rearrangement uses TRBV12-3 or TRBV12-4 and TRBJ2-7; weak D call: TRBD2 (5 bases). The V end was cut by 3 bases, the J end by 2 bases, with 8 bases between. The CDR3 covers 13 residues. In DNA, the CDR3 is TGTGCCAGCAGTTTTAGCGTTACCTACGAGCAGTACTTC. It yields the protein CASSFSVTYEQYF.